The clone carrying this T cell receptor beta chain was picked up many times. What it binds is unknown. Investigators amplified TCR beta CDR3 regions from RNA transcripts. The authors performed first-round RT-PCR with HTBI primers and then a second-round multiplex PCR. TCRdb redid the calling of the multiplex PCR reads with MiXCR, one entry per CDR3 protein. This sample has 350,000 to 450,000 distinct CDR3 sequences, with around 20% found just once. This record belongs to a study of Graves' ophthalmopathy and Graves' hyperthyroidism. Broader study findings: Its predictions of ophthalmopathy progression gave the model 70.59% sensitivity and approximately 72% specificity. Thyroid clonotypes that were expanded above 0.001 frequency mostly also appeared in blood.

Patients were left out if they had other autoimmune diseases, uncontrolled infections, pregnancy or lactation. The PBMCs originated from less than 13 ml of fresh peripheral blood. CDR3 length: 13 residues. CDR1 is MNHEY and CDR2 is SVGAGI in the germline V gene. V lost 4 bases, J lost 6 bases, and 13 bases lay in between. Specimen: peripheral blood. The chain is built from TRBV6-5 and TRBJ2-7; D possibly corresponds to TRBD2 (6 bases). The source of this sequence is a woman between 18 and 29 years old with stable Graves' hyperthyroidism. The CDR3 sequence is CASSSQLGGEQYF. Here the CDR3 DNA reads TGTGCCAGCAGTTCTCAACTGGGGGGCGAGCAGTACTTC.